This is a list of T cell receptor beta chains from one sample in a study of identical twins. MiXCR, run by TCRdb on the 5' RACE reads, gives a single entry per CDR3 protein. Here the sample spans some 900,000 distinct CDR3 sequences, roughly an eighth being singletons. This sample also belongs to another study, concerning yellow fever vaccine responses in identical twins.

The sequenced sample consisted of PBMCs. Receptors originate from a woman aged 18-29 years in good health. CDR3s include the opening cysteine and the closing phenylalanine or tryptophan. The D gene is left open where the match is weak. Size is stated for part of the rows, as once, few or many counts, or as a class when the clone is expanded.

CDR3: CASSKNQGAYYGYTF
DNA: TGTGCCAGCAGCAAGAACCAGGGGGCTTACTATGGCTACACCTTC
D: TRBD1
V: TRBV5-8
J: TRBJ1-2
size: many

CDR3: CASSFGGGGYGYTF
DNA: TGTGCCAGCAGTTTCGGCGGGGGTGGCTATGGCTACACCTTC
D: NA
V: TRBV27
J: TRBJ1-2
size: NA

CDR3: CASSLWGTSSYEQYF
DNA: TGCGCCAGCAGCTTGTGGGGAACTAGCTCCTACGAGCAGTACTTC
D: NA
V: TRBV5-1
J: TRBJ2-7
size: NA

CDR3: CSALSGRLTDEQYF
DNA: TGCAGCGCCCTTAGCGGGAGGTTAACCGACGAGCAGTACTTC
D: TRBD2
V: TRBV29-1
J: TRBJ2-7
size: many

CDR3: CASRSGGTLAPYEQYF
DNA: TGTGCCAGCAGATCGGGGGGCACCTTGGCGCCCTACGAGCAGTACTTC
D: NA
V: TRBV7-8
J: TRBJ2-7
size: few

CDR3: CASGDPRRVEQYF
DNA: TGTGCCAGCGGGGACCCACGGAGGGTCGAGCAGTACTTC
D: NA
V: TRBV3-1
J: TRBJ2-7
size: many

CDR3: CSAQPDDNYGYTF
DNA: TGCAGTGCTCAACCCGACGACAACTATGGCTACACCTTC
D: NA
V: TRBV20-1
J: TRBJ1-2
size: NA

CDR3: CASSQGGAGGSYNEQFF
DNA: TGCGCCAGCAGCCAAGGGGGAGCGGGGGGTTCCTACAATGAGCAGTTCTTC
D: TRBD2
V: TRBV4-1
J: TRBJ2-1
size: many

CDR3: CASNQGETGPYNEQFF
DNA: TGCGCCAGCAACCAAGGGGAGACCGGACCGTACAATGAGCAGTTCTTC
D: NA
V: TRBV4-1
J: TRBJ2-1
size: NA

CDR3: CASSPRARGTQYF
DNA: TGTGCCAGCAGTCCCCGGGCCCGAGGTACGCAGTATTTT
D: NA
V: TRBV12-3/TRBV12-4
J: TRBJ2-3
size: NA

CDR3: CASSLAFSGTGTSYGYTF
DNA: TGCGCCAGCAGCTTGGCCTTCTCCGGGACAGGGACTTCCTATGGCTACACCTTC
D: TRBD1
V: TRBV5-1
J: TRBJ1-2
size: NA

CDR3: CASRSGTGGWDEAFF
DNA: TGTGCCAGCAGGTCCGGGACAGGGGGCTGGGATGAAGCTTTCTTT
D: TRBD1
V: TRBV12-3/TRBV12-4
J: TRBJ1-1
size: NA

CDR3: CASSYYGTSGNTIYF
DNA: TGTGCCAGCAGTTACTATGGGACCTCTGGAAACACCATATATTTT
D: NA
V: TRBV6-2/TRBV6-3
J: TRBJ1-3
size: NA

CDR3: CASSLALSSGDRGNEQFF
DNA: TGTGCCAGCAGTTTAGCGCTTAGTTCCGGGGATAGGGGTAATGAGCAGTTCTTC
D: NA
V: TRBV12-3/TRBV12-4
J: TRBJ2-1
size: NA

CDR3: CASSLQAVSGELFF
DNA: TGTGCCAGCAGTTTACAGGCAGTTAGCGGGGAGCTGTTTTTT
D: NA
V: TRBV28
J: TRBJ2-2
size: NA

CDR3: CASSFLAGGPWEQFF
DNA: TGTGCCAGCAGCTTCCTAGCGGGAGGGCCTTGGGAGCAGTTCTTC
D: TRBD2
V: TRBV11-2
J: TRBJ2-1
size: NA

CDR3: CASSLATRNTWELFF
DNA: TGTGCCAGCAGCTTAGCTACCAGGAACACCTGGGAGCTGTTTTTT
D: NA
V: TRBV7-6
J: TRBJ2-2
size: NA

CDR3: CASSVGLADYNEQFF
DNA: TGTGCCAGCAGCGTAGGTCTAGCGGACTACAATGAGCAGTTCTTC
D: TRBD2
V: TRBV9
J: TRBJ2-1
size: many

CDR3: CASNDPRGPKNIQYF
DNA: TGCGCCAGCAATGACCCCAGGGGCCCCAAAAACATTCAGTACTTC
D: NA
V: TRBV5-1
J: TRBJ2-4
size: NA

CDR3: CASSLSISAEQYF
DNA: TGTGCCAGCAGCTTAAGTATTAGCGCCGAGCAGTACTTC
D: NA
V: TRBV7-3
J: TRBJ2-7
size: NA

CDR3: CASRTGPFLETQYF
DNA: TGTGCCAGCAGGACAGGCCCATTCCTAGAGACCCAGTACTTC
D: NA
V: TRBV6-1
J: TRBJ2-5
size: NA

CDR3: CASSFTGTSGPEQFF
DNA: TGTGCCAGCAGCTTTACCGGGACTAGCGGACCTGAGCAGTTCTTC
D: TRBD2
V: TRBV7-6
J: TRBJ2-1
size: once

CDR3: CASRTTEGYTEAFF
DNA: TGCGCCAGCAGGACCACGGAGGGGTACACTGAAGCTTTCTTT
D: NA
V: TRBV10-2
J: TRBJ1-1
size: many

CDR3: CSVETGTGLNTGELFF
DNA: TGCAGCGTTGAGACTGGGACAGGTTTGAACACCGGGGAGCTGTTTTTT
D: TRBD1
V: TRBV29-1
J: TRBJ2-2
size: few

CDR3: CASSYTIQGALEKLFF
DNA: TGTGCCAGCAGTTACACCATTCAGGGGGCGCTTGAAAAACTGTTTTTT
D: TRBD1
V: TRBV6-5
J: TRBJ1-4
size: few

CDR3: CCARDHLAGAHYNEQFF
DNA: TGCTGTGCTAGAGATCATCTAGCGGGGGCCCATTACAATGAGCAGTTCTTC
D: TRBD2
V: TRBV20-1
J: TRBJ2-1
size: NA

CDR3: CASSSLRGAEAFF
DNA: TGTGCCAGCAGCTCTCTCCGGGGAGCTGAAGCTTTCTTT
D: NA
V: TRBV12-3/TRBV12-4
J: TRBJ1-1
size: many

CDR3: CASSRPGTSTDTQYF
DNA: TGCGCCAGCAGCAGACCCGGGACTAGCACAGATACGCAGTATTTT
D: NA
V: TRBV5-1
J: TRBJ2-3
size: NA

CDR3: CSVIQAPYNEQFF
DNA: TGCAGCGTGATCCAGGCCCCCTACAATGAGCAGTTCTTC
D: NA
V: TRBV29-1
J: TRBJ2-1
size: few

CDR3: CASSLTGENPNTEAFF
DNA: TGCGCCAGCAGCTTGACAGGGGAAAACCCGAACACTGAAGCTTTCTTT
D: TRBD1
V: TRBV5-1
J: TRBJ1-1
size: few

CDR3: CSAREPLPGGPWRSSYNEQFF
DNA: TGCAGTGCTAGAGAACCCCTGCCGGGGGGGCCCTGGCGGAGCTCCTACAATGAGCAGTTCTTC
D: TRBD2
V: TRBV20-1
J: TRBJ2-1
size: few

CDR3: CASSYKTSGGNNEQFF
DNA: TGTGCCAGCAGTTACAAGACTAGCGGGGGGAACAATGAGCAGTTCTTC
D: TRBD2
V: TRBV6-5
J: TRBJ2-1
size: NA

CDR3: CASSVSYRDLSTDTQYF
DNA: TGTGCCAGCAGTGTAAGCTACAGGGACCTAAGCACAGATACGCAGTATTTT
D: NA
V: TRBV2
J: TRBJ2-3
size: few

CDR3: CSVVMGLGHTDTQYF
DNA: TGCAGCGTTGTGATGGGGTTGGGACACACAGATACGCAGTATTTT
D: NA
V: TRBV29-1
J: TRBJ2-3
size: few

CDR3: CASSPGGSSRNEQFF
DNA: TGTGCCAGCAGTCCGGGGGGGAGCAGTAGGAATGAGCAGTTCTTC
D: TRBD2
V: TRBV12-3/TRBV12-4
J: TRBJ2-1
size: NA

CDR3: CASSSAGETQYF
DNA: TGCGCCAGCAGCTCAGCGGGAGAGACCCAGTACTTC
D: NA
V: TRBV5-1
J: TRBJ2-5
size: many